The 16 T cell receptor beta chains below all came from one sample that was sequenced in a study of blood T cell repertoires in COVID-19. Some clones are missing from TCRdb's copy, which holds only in-frame ones; the method was immunoSEQ multiplex PCR. The sample records around 280,000 clones, around 88% being singletons. Material: peripheral blood. These receptors were obtained from a woman aged 25-40 years who had recovered from COVID-19.

The chain uses TRBV10-3 and TRBJ2-7; D may be TRBD2 (7 bases). Germline V gene lookup returns CDR1 ENHRY and CDR2 SYGVKD. The CDR3 is 14 amino acids. V shed 10 bases and J shed 6 bases, with 22 bases lying between them. CDR3 region: CATLEEGGVGEQYF. The CDR3 region has the DNA TGTGCCACCCTTGAAGAGGGGGGGGTGGGCGAGCAGTACTTC.

The chain employs TRBV10-3 and TRBJ1-2, with D possibly being TRBD1 (6 bases). The CDR3 length is 17 residues. The V gene lost 5 bases and the J gene lost 0 bases, with 19 bases spanning the gap. Per the germline V gene, CDR1 is ENHRY and CDR2 is SYGVKD. The CDR3, as DNA: TGTGCCATCAGTACGGAATTCGGGACACTAGCTAACTATGGCTACACCTTC. This translates into CAISTEFGTLANYGYTF.

This CDR3 reads CSANDRGSNQPQHF. The CDR3 nucleotides are TGCAGTGCTAATGACAGGGGCAGCAATCAGCCCCAGCATTTT. The chain carries TRBV20-1 and TRBJ1-5, with TRBD1 matching 8 bases. From germline, CDR1 is DFQATT and CDR2 SNEGSKA (reference sequence). V lost 4 bases and J lost 1; bases outside the gene matches: 3. The CDR3 is 14 amino acids.

This chain connects TRBV4-3 to TRBJ2-3; 12 nucleotides line up with TRBD2. The CDR3 loop spans 19 amino acids. Germline CDR1 is LGHNA and CDR2 is YSLEER. With V trimmed by 2 bases and J by 4 bases, 13 bases remained unmatched. The CDR3 spells CASSQTTGGLAGGADTQYF. The CDR3 DNA follows: TGCGCCAGCAGCCAAACCACAGGGGGGCTAGCGGGAGGGGCAGATACGCAGTATTTT.

J is TRBJ2-3 and V is TRBV19, with 15 bases matching TRBD2. The J segment lost 1 base and the V segment lost 5 bases, leaving 4 bases of the junction unmatched. This CDR3 region has 17 residues. The germline V gene has CDR1 LNHDA and CDR2 SQIVND (reference sequence). The DNA for the CDR3 is TGTGCCAGTAGTCCTCGGACTAGCGGGAGGGGCACAGATACGCAGTATTTT. It codes for CASSPRTSGRGTDTQYF.

This rearrangement joins TRBV29-1 to TRBJ2-7, with no clear D. CDR1 and CDR2 from the germline V gene are SQVTM and ANQGSEA. The CDR3 length is 12 residues. Trimming took off 4 bases at V and 7 bases at J, with 14 bases between the two ends. CDR3 sequence (DNA): TGCAGCGTTGCTGTGGCCCCCGGGGAGCAGTACTTC. This sequence encodes CSVAVAPGEQYF.

Comment on this clone: Germline is not matched at one junction end, which may reflect a read error. The gene calls are TRBV25-1 and TRBJ2-4, with 10 bases matching TRBD1. This CDR3 is 15 amino acids long. CDR1 MGHDK and CDR2 SYGVNS come from the germline V gene. The DNA of the CDR3 is TGTGCCAGCATGGGGGGGACAGGGGAGTCCCCGGGTCTGTATTTC. As protein: CASMGGTGESPGLYF.

This clone showed up just a few times. This chain joins TRBV6-5 and TRBJ2-1, with D tentatively TRBD2 (5 bases). CDR1 is MNHEY and CDR2 is SVGAGI in the germline V gene. Between the trimmed V and J ends, which lost 8 bases and 2 bases, there was a span of 16 bases. The CDR3 length is 15 residues. The CDR3, as DNA: TGTGCCAGCCGGATGGCGGGTCAGACCTACAATGAGCAGTTCTTC. Its protein is CASRMAGQTYNEQFF.

This chain connects TRBV11-2 to TRBJ2-6, with TRBD1 matching over 9 bases. CDR1 is SGHAT, CDR2 FQNNGV, per germline. The CDR3 runs 17 residues. With V trimmed by 7 bases and J by 2 bases, 9 bases remained unmatched. DNA of the CDR3: TGTGCCAGCATTCACCGGGACAGGGCAACTGGGGCCAACGTCCTGACTTTC. Translation gives CASIHRDRATGANVLTF.

V usage is TRBV2 and J usage is TRBJ2-5, with a tentative D call TRBD2 (6 bases). V was shortened by 8 bases and J by 7 bases, with 11 bases between the two germline ends. The CDR3 spans 11 residues. Germline CDR1 is SNHLY and CDR2 is FYNNEI. The CDR3 DNA is TGTGCCAGCCTCGGGGGAGTGACCCAGTACTTC. Translating gives CASLGGVTQYF. The complete variable domain, with remaining parts taken from reference TRBV2 and TRBJ2-5, reads EPEVTQTPSHQVTQMGQEVILRCVPISNHLYFYWYRQILGQKVEFLVSFYNNEISEKSEIFDDQFSVERPDGSNFTLKIRSTKLEDSAMYFCASLGGVTQYFGPGTRLLVL.

CDR3 bases: TGTGCCAGCAGCCTGGGGGACAGCAACCCCTACGAGCAGTACTTC. It yields the protein CASSLGDSNPYEQYF. V and J are TRBV5-6 and TRBJ2-7; 7 bases are shared with TRBD1. Germline CDR1 SGHDT, CDR2 YYEEEE. With V trimmed by 4 bases and J by 2 bases, 9 bases remained unmatched. The CDR3 contains 15 residues. Full variable domain (missing parts from reference TRBV5-6 and TRBJ2-7): DAGVTQSPTHLIKTRGQQVTLRCSPKSGHDTVSWYQQALGQGPQFIFQYYEEEERQRGNFPDRFSGHQFPNYSSELNVNALLLGDSALYLCASSLGDSNPYEQYFGPGTRLTVT.

This chain links TRBV7-2 with TRBJ2-7; TRBD2 matches at 13 bases. V shed 4 bases and J 3 bases; nucleotides not matched to a gene: 6. Germline V CDR1 and CDR2: SGHTA, FQGNSA. This CDR3 spans 16 amino acids. The chain's CDR3 is CASSSAGLAGYYEQYF. The CDR3 DNA sequence: TGTGCCAGCAGCTCAGCGGGACTAGCGGGATACTACGAGCAGTACTTC.

The chain couples TRBV29-1 to TRBJ1-2; no clear D gene. V dropped 5 bases and J dropped 1 base, with 8 bases sitting between them. The CDR3 spans 12 residues. Germline V gene data show CDR1 as SQVTM and CDR2 as ANQGSEA. Written as DNA, the CDR3 is TGCAGCGTTTTGGCAGATAACTATGGCTACACCTTC. Protein sequence: CSVLADNYGYTF.

This chain links TRBV27 with TRBJ2-3, with D tentatively TRBD2 (7 bases). The CDR3 sequence is 17 residues long. Per germline, CDR1 MNHEY and CDR2 SMNVEV (reference sequence). Trimming shortened V by 4 bases and J by 0 bases, and 17 bases separated the two germline ends. The CDR3 DNA reads as TGTGCCAGCAGTTCCCCGACCAGGGGACTAAGCACAGATACGCAGTATTTT. Its translation is CASSSPTRGLSTDTQYF.

The chain carries TRBV11-1 and TRBJ2-1; D ambiguous. The CDR3 runs 16 residues. V was cut by 4 bases and J by 7 bases, with 20 bases left in between. Germline V gene sequence: CDR1 SGHAT, CDR2 FQDESV (reference sequence). Here the CDR3 reads CASSYDLEPPWNEQFF. In nucleotides, the CDR3 is TGTGCCAGCAGCTATGATCTAGAACCCCCTTGGAATGAGCAGTTCTTC. Using reference TRBV11-1 and TRBJ2-1 for the parts outside the CDR3, the full variable domain is EAEVAQSPRYKITEKSQAVAFWCDPISGHATLYWYRQILGQGPELLVQFQDESVVDDSQLPKDRFSAERLKGVDSTLKIQPAELGDSAMYLCASSYDLEPPWNEQFFGPGTRLTVL.

The V call is TRBV7-9, the J call TRBJ2-3; D possibly corresponds to TRBD2 (6 bases). The CDR3 consists of 13 residues. Trimming took 5 bases from V and 6 from J, leaving 12 bases between them. The germline V gene has CDR1 SEHNR and CDR2 FQNEAQ (reference sequence). CDR3 DNA sequence: TGTGCCAGCAGCCCCCCGGGGGAGGATACGCAGTATTTT. Translating gives CASSPPGEDTQYF.